This TCR beta chain was retrieved from a study of T cells in Graves' hyperthyroidism and ophthalmopathy. Study-wide results and caveats: Researchers report that a 13 V-J model separated ophthalmopathy from stable hyperthyroidism. The model predicted ophthalmopathy a median around 6.5 months before onset. Blood held most thyroid clonotypes expanded above 0.001 frequency.

This CDR3 has 14 residues. Germline values: CDR1 LNHDA, CDR2 SQIVND (reference sequence). Amplification of TCR beta CDR3 regions was performed using RNA transcripts as template. When the TCR CDR3 underwent first-round RT-PCR, the HTBI primer set was used. TCRdb reprocessed the multiplex PCR reads with MiXCR, giving one entry per CDR3 protein. The repertoire holds 550,000 to 600,000 distinct CDR3 sequences, with more than 45% as singletons. Concerning this clonotype: Its antigen remains unidentified. The junction departs from germline at one end; a sequencing error may be responsible.

Those patients with uncontrolled infection, other autoimmune disease, pregnancy or lactation were excluded. The sample comprised peripheral blood or thyroid tissue (not recorded which). This chain links TRBV19 with TRBJ2-7; 8 bases line up with TRBD2. The sequence was obtained from an adult woman with Graves' disease, either hyperthyroidism or ophthalmopathy (not recorded which). For the CDR3, the DNA is TGTGCCAGTAGCGGGAGGGTACGCACCGGGGAGCTGTACTTC. Protein: CASSGRVRTGELYF. Using reference TRBV19 and TRBJ2-7 for the parts outside the CDR3, the full variable domain is DGGITQSPKYLFRKEGQNVTLSCEQNLNHDAMYWYRQDPGQGLRLIYYSQIVNDFQKGDIAEGYSVSREKKESFPLTVTSAQKNPTAFYLCASSGRVRTGELYFGPGTRLTVT.